The 25 T cell receptor beta chains in this list originate from one sample, sequenced in a study of post-analysis software for immune sequencing data. Their recognized antigens are unknown. The TCR beta cDNA libraries carried unique molecular identifiers. TCRdb reanalysed the PCR reads using MiXCR and keeps one entry per CDR3 protein. Among approximately 630,000 distinct CDR3 sequences listed, over 45% were seen once. Study-wide points: Elevated frequency relative to controls characterized roughly 5 TRBV segments in patients, TRBV5-6, TRBV5-1 and TRBV20-1 among them.

The sequencing sample was made of blood. These receptor sequences come from a girl aged 2 to 10 with multiple sclerosis.

This clonotype showed up just a few times. The chain couples TRBV10-3 to TRBJ2-3; maybe TRBD1 (5 bases). This CDR3 is built from 19 residues. The germline V gene encodes CDR1 ENHRY and CDR2 SYGVKD. The V end was cut by 2 bases, the J end by 2 bases, with 23 bases between. CDR3 sequence (DNA): TGTGCCATCAGTGAGAACGTTGGGGCAGAAAGTGGTGTCACAGATACGCAGTATTTT. Translating gives CAISENVGAESGVTDTQYF.

The chain uses TRBV5-1 and TRBJ2-2; tentatively, D is TRBD1 (6 bases). CDR3 length: 17 amino acids. Germline CDR1 reads SGHRS; CDR2 reads YFSETQ. V was trimmed by 4 bases and J by 1 base, leaving 17 bases between them. The CDR3 nucleotides are TGCGCCAGCAGCCCAGCCCCTGGACAGTTGAACACCGGGGAGCTGTTTTTT. Translating gives CASSPAPGQLNTGELFF.

The chain carries TRBV27 and TRBJ1-1, with TRBD1 as a possible D gene (5 bases). The length of the CDR3 is 13 residues. Trimming stripped 11 bases from V and 5 bases from J, with 18 bases between. Germline CDR1 MNHEY, CDR2 SMNVEV (reference sequence). The CDR3 region is CAAGLSGRTEAFF. CDR3 sequence (DNA): TGTGCCGCGGGGCTTTCAGGGAGAACTGAAGCTTTCTTT.

The chain carries TRBV12-3 or TRBV12-4 and TRBJ1-5; D is possibly TRBD1 (5 bases). V was trimmed by 3 bases and J by 0 bases, leaving 9 bases between them. There are 15 residues in the CDR3. The CDR3 DNA reads TGTGCCAGCAGTTTGTGGGGGTATAGCAATCAGCCCCAGCATTTT. Residues: CASSLWGYSNQPQHF.

The genes are TRBV25-1 and TRBJ1-2; D gene uncertain. The V and J ends lost 2 bases and 2 bases respectively, with 21 bases between them. The CDR3 runs 18 residues. Germline V gene lookup returns CDR1 MGHDK and CDR2 SYGVNS. The CDR3 nucleotides read TGTGCCAGCAGTGAAATCGGGCCAGGACCGCCAAGGAACTATGGCTACACCTTC. It encodes CASSEIGPGPPRNYGYTF.

This clonotype occurred a few times. The chain is built from TRBV29-1 and TRBJ1-6; 7 bases line up with TRBD1. This CDR3 is 13 amino acids long. CDR1 and CDR2 (germline): SQVTM, ANQGSEA. Losses at the gene ends were 4 bases for V and 10 bases for J; bases not matched to a gene: 7. CDR3 in DNA: TGCAGCGTTGCGACAGGGCTAGGGTCACCCCTCCACTTT. Encoded protein: CSVATGLGSPLHF.

This clonotype has only a few counts. The chain links TRBV4-2 to TRBJ2-7; 12 nucleotides line up with TRBD2. Germline V gene lookup returns CDR1 LGHNA and CDR2 YNFKEQ. The CDR3 has 16 amino acids. The trim removed 0 bases at V and 7 bases at J, leaving 7 bases unmatched. CDR3 sequence reads: CASSQETSGGRGEQYF. In DNA, the CDR3 is TGTGCCAGCAGCCAAGAGACTAGCGGGGGTAGGGGAGAGCAGTACTTC.

V and J are TRBV9 and TRBJ2-1, with a weak D call TRBD1 (6 bases). Germline CDR1 reads SGDLS; CDR2 reads YYNGEE. CDR3 length: 14 residues. V lost 0 bases and J 8 bases, leaving 12 bases between the germline ends. CDR3 DNA sequence: TGTGCCAGCAGCGTAGAGGGGTACAGGGATGAGCAGTTCTTC. Translated: CASSVEGYRDEQFF. Complete variable domain (other parts from reference TRBV9 and TRBJ2-1): DSGVTQTPKHLITATGQRVTLRCSPRSGDLSVYWYQQSLDQGLQFLIQYYNGEERAKGNILERFSAQQFPDLHSELNLSSLELGDSALYFCASSVEGYRDEQFFGPGTRLTVL.

The chain recombines TRBV6-2 or TRBV6-3 with TRBJ2-4; D might be TRBD1 (5 bases). Trimming removed 2 bases from V and 3 bases from J, with 11 bases in between. Germline V CDR1 and CDR2: MNHEY, SVGEGT. The CDR3 length is 15 residues. CDR3: CASSYATAGKNIQYF. DNA of the CDR3: TGTGCCAGCAGTTACGCGACAGCAGGCAAAAACATTCAGTACTTC.

The sample holds a few counts of this clonotype. The CDR3 bases are TGTGCCAGCAGCTTAGCCGGGACCTCCTACGAGCAGTACTTC. Translation gives CASSLAGTSYEQYF. The rearrangement uses TRBV7-9 and TRBJ2-7, with D possibly called TRBD1 or TRBD2 (5 bases each). V was shortened by 0 bases and J by 0 bases, with 6 bases between the two germline ends. The CDR3 is 14 residues long. Germline values: CDR1 SEHNR, CDR2 FQNEAQ (reference sequence). Full variable domain (remainder filled in from reference TRBV7-9 and TRBJ2-7): DTGVSQNPRHKITKRGQNVTFRCDPISEHNRLYWYRQTLGQGPEFLTYFQNEAQLEKSRLLSDRFSAERPKGSFSTLEIQRTEQGDSAMYLCASSLAGTSYEQYFGPGTRLTVT.

The chain joins TRBV10-2 to TRBJ1-5, with D unresolved. This CDR3 has 12 amino acids. Germline values: CDR1 WSHSY, CDR2 SAAADI. The V and J ends lost 1 base and 6 bases respectively, with 4 bases between them. The CDR3 is CASSEWGQPQHF. The CDR3, as DNA: TGCGCCAGCAGTGAGTGGGGTCAGCCCCAGCATTTT.

The rearrangement uses TRBV19 and TRBJ1-5; D uncertain. CDR1 and CDR2 (germline): LNHDA, SQIVND (reference sequence). This CDR3 comprises 15 residues. Trimming cost V 3 bases and J 0 bases, with 9 bases left between them. Written as DNA, the CDR3 is TGTGCCAGTAGTATGGGCAGATCTAGCAATCAGCCCCAGCATTTT. This codes for CASSMGRSSNQPQHF.

The chain is built from TRBV5-8 and TRBJ1-2; possible D gene TRBD1, 5 bases. V lost 0 bases to trimming and J lost 6 bases, with 12 bases between them. Germline CDR1 SGHTS, CDR2 YDEGEE. The CDR3 spans 14 residues. CDR3 nucleotides: TGTGCCAGCAGCTTGGATCGGGGCGCGGATGGCTACACCTTC. As protein: CASSLDRGADGYTF.

V usage is TRBV20-1 and J usage is TRBJ2-2; D is perhaps TRBD2 (5 bases). Deletions cut 6 bases from V and 1 base from J, with 9 bases between. This CDR3 is 13 amino acids long. Germline V gene data show CDR1 as DFQATT and CDR2 as SNEGSKA (reference sequence). The CDR3 sequence: CSAKGVNTGELFF. CDR3 DNA: TGCAGTGCGAAGGGAGTGAACACCGGGGAGCTGTTTTTT.

In this sample, this clonotype turned up a few times. This rearrangement joins TRBV7-4 to TRBJ1-4; D uncertain. Germline CDR1 is SGHVT and CDR2 is SQSDAQ. The CDR3 totals 15 residues. The V and J ends lost 5 bases and 0 bases respectively, with 10 bases between them. CDR3 DNA sequence: TGTGCCAGCAGCCGAGGCGGGCCAACTAATGAAAAACTGTTTTTT. This translates into CASSRGGPTNEKLFF.

The chain couples TRBV12-3 or TRBV12-4 to TRBJ2-1; no reliable D call. The CDR3 has 14 residues. The V and J ends lost 4 bases and 3 bases respectively, with 10 bases between them. The CDR3 DNA is TGTGCCAGCAGTTCTCCTTTGGGCTACAATGAGCAGTTCTTC. Its protein is CASSSPLGYNEQFF.

The chain joins TRBV6-5 to TRBJ2-3; D is unclear. V was pared by 0 bases and J by 4 bases, with 8 bases between. The CDR3 totals 14 residues. Germline CDR1 MNHEY, CDR2 SVGAGI. The CDR3 here is CASSYSNGADTQYF. The CDR3 DNA sequence: TGTGCCAGCAGTTACTCGAACGGTGCAGATACGCAGTATTTT.

This clonotype has a handful of counts. The CDR3 loop is CSARDRWGVCYGYTF. The CDR3 DNA follows: TGCAGTGCTAGAGATCGGTGGGGAGTGTGCTATGGCTACACCTTC. The V gene is TRBV20-1, the J gene TRBJ1-2; D remains unclear. V dropped 0 bases and J dropped 4 bases, with 15 bases sitting between them. Germline loops: CDR1 DFQATT, CDR2 SNEGSKA (reference sequence). This CDR3 has 15 amino acids.

The rearrangement links TRBV27 to TRBJ1-1, with TRBD1 matching 8 bases. Germline loops: CDR1 MNHEY, CDR2 SMNVEV (reference sequence). This CDR3 contains 15 residues. J gave up 4 bases and V 2 bases, and 6 bases lay outside the gene matches. The CDR3 DNA follows: TGTGCCAGCAGTTTAAAACCCACAGGGGGCACTGAAGCTTTCTTT. Translation gives CASSLKPTGGTEAFF.

The chain combines TRBV19 with TRBJ1-1, with D tentatively TRBD1 (6 bases). Germline V gene lookup returns CDR1 LNHDA and CDR2 SQIVND (reference sequence). The CDR3 length is 13 residues. The V gene lost 10 bases and the J gene lost 0 bases, with 12 bases spanning the gap. CDR3 sequence (DNA): TGTGCCATAAAGGGGGTTTTGAACACTGAAGCTTTCTTT. It is translated as CAIKGVLNTEAFF.

The chain has TRBV5-1 and TRBJ2-3; 11 nucleotides align to TRBD2. V dropped 1 base and J dropped 1; count of bases not matched to a gene: 11. The CDR3 totals 19 residues. CDR1 is SGHRS, CDR2 YFSETQ, per germline. The CDR3 here is CASSLLLAGEPAGTDTQYF. Written as DNA, the CDR3 is TGCGCCAGCAGCTTGCTACTAGCGGGAGAACCAGCAGGCACAGATACGCAGTATTTT.

This chain joins TRBV12-3 or TRBV12-4 and TRBJ2-1; D might be TRBD1 (5 bases). The V end lost 6 bases, the J end lost 6 bases, and 18 bases lay between the germline ends. This CDR3 is 15 amino acids long. The CDR3 is CASSSRVPRTNEQFF. The CDR3 coding sequence is TGTGCCAGCAGCTCCAGGGTCCCTAGGACCAATGAGCAGTTCTTC.

The V gene is TRBV19, the J gene TRBJ1-1, with a tentative D call TRBD1 (5 bases). V was cut by 9 bases and J by 1 base, with 15 bases left in between. The length of the CDR3 is 14 residues. From germline, CDR1 is LNHDA and CDR2 SQIVND (reference sequence). DNA of the CDR3: TGTGCCAGGGCCACGGGGCCCGAGAACACTGAAGCTTTCTTT. Residues: CARATGPENTEAFF.

The chain has TRBV29-1 and TRBJ2-7, with a possible D match to TRBD1 (6 bases). The CDR3 is 13 residues long. The germline V gene has CDR1 SQVTM and CDR2 ANQGSEA. V was pared by 7 bases and J by 4 bases, with 17 bases between. The CDR3 protein is CSAEQTGSYEQYF. CDR3 coding DNA: TGCAGCGCTGAGCAAACAGGGTCTTACGAGCAGTACTTC.

This clonotype was counted between two and nine times. The chain carries TRBV6-5 and TRBJ1-2; 11 nucleotides line up with TRBD1. V lost 1 base, J lost 1 base, and 2 bases stayed unmatched. The CDR3 spans 16 residues. CDR1 is MNHEY, CDR2 SVGAGI, per germline. CDR3 sequence (DNA): TGTGCCAGCAGTTACTTGGGACAGGGGGTTAACTATGGCTACACCTTC. This sequence encodes CASSYLGQGVNYGYTF.